A single sample is the source of the 25 T cell receptor beta chains below, sequenced in a study of T cell responses to AZD1222 COVID-19 vaccine. The table came from immunoSEQ multiplex PCR; TCRdb's copy has only in-frame clones and leaves some out. This table holds some 40,000 clones, 80% found once. Sequencing used peripheral blood, obtained on day 0 of AZD1222 vaccination. Receptor source: an adult in good health.

The gene calls are TRBV11-1 and TRBJ2-5; no reliable D call. The V gene lost 2 bases and the J gene lost 2 bases, with 12 bases spanning the gap. The CDR3 extends over 15 amino acids. Germline assignment: CDR1 SGHAT and CDR2 FQDESV (reference sequence). The CDR3 sequence is CASSLSARPQETQYF. The CDR3 DNA reads TGTGCCAGCAGCTTATCGGCTAGGCCGCAAGAGACCCAGTACTTC.

The count of this clone is one. This sequence joins TRBV4-1 and TRBJ1-1, with no clear D. V was trimmed by 4 bases and J by 3 bases, leaving 9 bases between them. The germline gives CDR1 MGHRA, CDR2 YSYEKL. CDR3 length equals 13 residues. Here the CDR3 DNA reads TGCGCCAGCAGCCTCGTGGGCGACACTGAAGCTTTCTTT. Protein: CASSLVGDTEAFF.

This sequence joins TRBV21-1 and TRBJ1-5. TRBV21-1 is a pseudogene. CDR3 length: 15 amino acids. Here the CDR3 reads CASSKPGGSNQPQHF. The DNA for the CDR3 is TGTGCCAGCAGCAAACCGGGCGGCAGCAATCAGCCCCAGCATTTT.

By sample share, this clone is medium-sized. V and J are TRBV11-3 and TRBJ2-7, with 7 bases lining up with TRBD1. CDR1 and CDR2 (germline): SGHNT, YENEEA. This CDR3 is 16 amino acids long. V trimming: 3 bases; J trimming: 3 bases; junction bases outside the gene matches: 11. CDR3 bases: TGTGCCAGCAGCTTCCTATCGGGACAGAATATCTACGAGCAGTACTTC. This codes for CASSFLSGQNIYEQYF.

The CDR3 DNA reads TGTGCCAGCAGCCAAGATCGGGGGAGTGGCAGGGCTTACGAGCAGTACTTC. Translated, it gives CASSQDRGSGRAYEQYF. The chain recombines TRBV3-1 (or the pseudogene TRBV3-2) with TRBJ2-7, with D perhaps matching TRBD2 (6 bases). Per germline, CDR1 LGHDT and CDR2 YNNKEL (reference sequence). The V gene lost 0 bases and the J gene lost 4 bases, with 19 bases spanning the gap. The CDR3 sequence is 17 residues long.

The V gene is TRBV7-8, the J gene TRBJ2-5, with TRBD2 identical over 7 bases. CDR3 length equals 13 residues. V shed 4 bases, J shed 5 bases, and the junction held 4 bases outside the gene matches. In germline, CDR1 is SGHVS, CDR2 FQNEAQ. CDR3 in DNA: TGTGCCAGCAGCTCCGGGGGGAGGGAGACCCAGTACTTC. Amino acid sequence: CASSSGGRETQYF.

The chain combines TRBV3-1 (or the pseudogene TRBV3-2) with TRBJ2-5; D possibly corresponds to TRBD2 (5 bases). V shed 3 bases and J shed 0 bases, with 11 bases lying between them. Germline V gene lookup returns CDR1 LGHDT and CDR2 YNNKEL (reference sequence). The CDR3 is made up of 15 amino acids. The DNA for the CDR3 is TGTGCCAGCAGCCACCTAGCCGAGTACCAAGAGACCCAGTACTTC. Translated: CASSHLAEYQETQYF.

The chain joins TRBV28 to TRBJ1-1; D perhaps matches TRBD1 (5 bases). V lost 6 bases to trimming and J lost 1 base, with 9 bases between them. Per germline, CDR1 MDHEN and CDR2 SYDVKM. The CDR3 runs to 13 residues. CDR3 protein: CASSLTENTEAFF. CDR3 DNA sequence: TGTGCCAGCAGCCTGACAGAGAACACTGAAGCTTTCTTT.

This clone was detected once. The V and J genes are TRBV11-2 and TRBJ2-2; possibly TRBD1 or TRBD2 for D (6 bases each). V dropped 7 bases and J dropped 9 bases, with 21 bases sitting between them. Germline assignment: CDR1 SGHAT and CDR2 FQNNGV. The CDR3 covers 15 residues. CDR3 loop: CASTWTGAEGWELFF. The CDR3 coding sequence is TGTGCCAGCACTTGGACGGGGGCGGAGGGCTGGGAGCTGTTTTTT.

This chain links TRBV19 with TRBJ1-2, with unresolved D. Germline V lookup: CDR1 LNHDA, CDR2 SQIVND (reference sequence). The V gene lost 6 bases and the J gene lost 2 bases, with 13 bases spanning the gap. This CDR3 region has 14 residues. This CDR3 reads CASSHQVRNYGYTF. CDR3 nucleotide sequence: TGTGCCAGTAGCCATCAAGTCCGGAACTATGGCTACACCTTC.

This clone has just a few counts. V and J are TRBV28 and TRBJ1-2; 8 positions match TRBD1. Germline V gives CDR1 MDHEN, CDR2 SYDVKM. V dropped 4 bases and J dropped 6; count of bases not matched to a gene: 7. This CDR3 has 14 residues. CDR3 bases: TGTGCCAGCAGTTACACGGACAGGGTAGATGGCTACACCTTC. This translates into CASSYTDRVDGYTF.

The V and J genes are TRBV5-1 and TRBJ2-2, with D maybe TRBD1 (6 bases). The CDR3 consists of 14 residues. CDR1 and CDR2 from the germline V gene are SGHRS and YFSETQ. Between the trimmed V and J ends, which lost 4 bases and 6 bases, there was a span of 13 bases. CDR3 nucleotide sequence: TGCGCCAGCAGCGTCCAGGGGTCCCCCGGGGAGCTGTTTTTT. This codes for CASSVQGSPGELFF. The complete variable domain, with remaining parts taken from reference TRBV5-1 and TRBJ2-2, reads KAGVTQTPRYLIKTRGQQVTLSCSPISGHRSVSWYQQTPGQGLQFLFEYFSETQRNKGNFPGRFSGRQFSNSRSEMNVSTLELGDSALYLCASSVQGSPGELFFGEGSRLTVL.

The genes are TRBV5-6 and TRBJ1-5; TRBD1 agrees at 7 bases. V lost 3 bases and J lost 10; bases outside the gene matches: 13. This CDR3 has 15 residues. The germline V gene has CDR1 SGHDT and CDR2 YYEEEE. In nucleotides, the CDR3 is TGTGCCAGCAGCTCGGGACAGACCAGCCCAGGACCCCAGCATTTT. It encodes CASSSGQTSPGPQHF.

The chain combines TRBV19 with TRBJ2-7; 9 bases are a match to TRBD1. This CDR3 has 13 amino acids. The J segment lost 6 bases and the V segment lost 4 bases, leaving 4 bases of the junction unmatched. Germline CDR1 is LNHDA and CDR2 is SQIVND (reference sequence). DNA for the CDR3: TGTGCCAGTAGTACCGGGACAGGGCGCGAGCAGTACTTC. Its translation is CASSTGTGREQYF.

The chain couples TRBV6-5 to TRBJ1-1; D unresolved. The CDR3 is 15 residues long. Germline V gene data show CDR1 as MNHEY and CDR2 as SVGAGI. V was trimmed by 0 bases and J by 4 bases, leaving 12 bases between them. This CDR3 reads CASSYSNPKFTEAFF. The CDR3 bases are TGTGCCAGCAGTTACTCGAATCCAAAATTCACTGAAGCTTTCTTT.

The chain has TRBV5-6 and TRBJ1-2; D is unclear. V lost 1 base and J 0 bases, leaving 7 bases between the germline ends. From germline, CDR1 is SGHDT and CDR2 YYEEEE. The CDR3 contains 14 residues. CDR3 coding DNA: TGTGCCAGCAGCTTGTATGGTGCTAACTATGGCTACACCTTC. It is translated as CASSLYGANYGYTF.

The chain uses TRBV5-1 and TRBJ2-3; D is ambiguous. The CDR3 runs to 15 residues. Deletions cut 4 bases from V and 2 bases from J, with 14 bases between. CDR1 and CDR2 (germline): SGHRS, YFSETQ. The CDR3 loop is CASSLGSLPTDTQYF. CDR3 nucleotides: TGCGCCAGCAGCCTAGGCAGTCTCCCCACAGATACGCAGTATTTT.

V gene TRBV4-3 combines with J gene TRBJ2-3, with 12 bases identical to TRBD2. There are 16 residues in the CDR3. J was trimmed by 9 bases and V by 2 bases; bases with no gene match: 9. Germline V gene sequence: CDR1 LGHNA, CDR2 YSLEER. CDR3 sequence: CASSQQTSGGSKTQYF. CDR3 DNA: TGCGCCAGCAGCCAACAAACTAGCGGGGGGAGTAAGACGCAGTATTTT.

The V and J genes are TRBV10-3 and TRBJ1-2, with 8 bases lining up with TRBD1. The CDR3 has 14 amino acids. Germline trimming cut 6 bases from V and 3 bases from J; bases unmatched to any gene: 6. CDR1 and CDR2 (germline): ENHRY, SYGVKD. CDR3 amino acids: CAIRGQEIYYGYTF. Here the CDR3 DNA reads TGTGCCATCAGGGGACAGGAGATATACTATGGCTACACCTTC.

The CDR3 DNA follows: TGTGCCAGCAGCCTCGACAGGGGGGGCAATCAGCCCCAGCATTTT. This encodes CASSLDRGGNQPQHF. The V gene is TRBV3-1 (or the pseudogene TRBV3-2), the J gene TRBJ1-5; TRBD1 aligns across 9 bases. V lost 4 bases, J lost 2 bases, and 3 bases stayed unmatched. The CDR3 is 15 amino acids. Germline V gene lookup returns CDR1 LGHDT and CDR2 YNNKEL (reference sequence).

The genes are TRBV5-1 and TRBJ1-6, with 11 bases that match TRBD1. J was trimmed by 9 bases and V by 0 bases; bases with no gene match: 5. The V gene's germline CDR1 is SGHRS and CDR2 YFSETQ. The CDR3 sequence is 16 residues long. This CDR3 is CASSLGDRGLGSPLHF. DNA for the CDR3: TGCGCCAGCAGCTTGGGGGACAGGGGGTTGGGTTCACCCCTCCACTTT.

V usage is TRBV19 and J usage is TRBJ2-5; D possibly matches TRBD1 or TRBD2 (6 bases each). The CDR3 consists of 13 residues. From germline, CDR1 is LNHDA and CDR2 SQIVND (reference sequence). The V end was cut by 6 bases, the J end by 5 bases, with 13 bases between. The DNA for the CDR3 is TGTGCCAGTAGAGAGGGGGGCCGTGAGACCCAGTACTTC. Protein sequence: CASREGGRETQYF.

The CDR3 is CASSGARQGISGANVLTF. The CDR3 region has the DNA TGCGCCAGCAGTGGGGCCCGACAGGGCATCTCTGGGGCCAACGTCCTGACTTTC. This sequence joins TRBV5-1 and TRBJ2-6, with 7 nucleotides matching TRBD1. V lost 5 bases and J lost 0; bases outside the gene matches: 11. The germline V gene has CDR1 SGHRS and CDR2 YFSETQ. This CDR3 comprises 18 residues.

This chain joins TRBV13 and TRBJ2-5; 9 bases fit TRBD2. The CDR3 is made up of 16 amino acids. Germline V gives CDR1 PRHDT, CDR2 FYEKMQ (reference sequence). After removal of 1 base from V and 7 bases from J, the junction contained 10 bases not matched to a gene. The CDR3 reads CASSLAAGGLAGTQYF. The DNA of the CDR3 is TGTGCCAGCAGCTTAGCAGCGGGGGGCCTAGCAGGGACCCAGTACTTC.

The chain links TRBV7-6 to TRBJ2-7; TRBD1 matches 8 bases. This CDR3 contains 16 residues. The ends lost 1 base at V and 6 bases at J; junction bases unmatched: 11. The germline V gene has CDR1 SGHVS and CDR2 FNYEAQ. The CDR3 loop is CASSLGVAGQEGEQYF. CDR3 nucleotides: TGTGCCAGCAGCTTAGGAGTTGCGGGACAGGAGGGCGAGCAGTACTTC.